The rows below give T cell receptor beta chains drawn from one sample of a study of blood T cell repertoires in COVID-19. The assay was immunoSEQ multiplex PCR, and TCRdb's table has in-frame clones only and misses some. Among roughly 150,000 clones listed, 70% to 90% were seen once. The specimen sequenced was peripheral blood. These receptors all come from a human donor in a cohort sampled during active COVID-19. Both conserved end residues are part of each CDR3. A D gene is named only where the DNA matches it firmly. Some rows mark clone size as missing; the rest say once, few, many or name a class of expanded clone.

.	.	TRBV7-9	TRBJ2-2	16	TGTGCCAGCAGCTTTCGGGGTCCGCGGAACACCGGGGAGCTGTTTTTT	CASSFRGPRNTGELFF
.	TRBD1	TRBV24-1	TRBJ2-5	15	TGTGCCACCAGTGATTTCCGGGACAGTCTGGAGACCCAGTACTTC	CATSDFRDSLETQYF
.	.	TRBV27	TRBJ1-2	13	TGTGCCAGCAGTTTGCGACAGAACTATGGCTACACCTTC	CASSLRQNYGYTF
.	TRBD2	TRBV28	TRBJ2-7	18	TGTGCCAGCAGTTTAAGACGGTTAGGGCTAGCGGGAGTAGGCGAGCAGTACTTC	CASSLRRLGLAGVGEQYF
.	TRBD1	TRBV19	TRBJ1-5	13	TGTGCCAGTAGTAACAGGGGGTATCAGCCCCAGCATTTT	CASSNRGYQPQHF
.	TRBD1	TRBV12-3/TRBV12-4	TRBJ2-7	12	TGTGCCAGCAGTTTAAGGGGGCACGAGCAGTACTTC	CASSLRGHEQYF
once	.	TRBV5-1	TRBJ1-4	14	TGCGCCAGCAGCTTGGTCGCGGAGGGGGAAAAACTGTTTTTT	CASSLVAEGEKLFF
.	.	TRBV29-1	TRBJ2-6	13	TGCAGCGTAGCAGGGTCTGGGGCCAACGTCCTGACTTTC	CSVAGSGANVLTF
.	TRBD2	TRBV2	TRBJ2-1	19	TGTGCCAGCAGTGAATTGCGGCCGGAACTGGGACTAGCGAACAATGAGCAGTTCTTC	CASSELRPELGLANNEQFF
once	TRBD2	TRBV11-3	TRBJ2-1	16	TGTGCCAGCAGCCGCGGACTAGCGGGAGGACGTGGTGAGCAGTTCTTC	CASSRGLAGGRGEQFF
.	TRBD1	TRBV7-9	TRBJ2-7	13	TGTGCCAGCAGCCCCGGGACAGGGTACGAGCAGTACTTC	CASSPGTGYEQYF
.	TRBD1	TRBV18	TRBJ2-6	16	TGTGCCAGCTCAAGGACAGGGGATTCCGGGGCCAACGTCCTGACTTTC	CASSRTGDSGANVLTF
.	TRBD2	TRBV11-1	TRBJ2-3	13	TGTGCCAGCAGCGCCACTAGCGCTAATACGCAGTATTTT	CASSATSANTQYF
.	TRBD2	TRBV5-8	TRBJ2-2	16	TGTGCCAGCAGACCCGGGACTAGCGGGAACACCGGGGAGCTGTTTTTT	CASRPGTSGNTGELFF
once	TRBD1	TRBV5-4	TRBJ1-2	16	TGTGCCAGCAGCCCCGGGACAGATCCCGCTATAGATGGCTACACCTTC	CASSPGTDPAIDGYTF
.	.	TRBV5-1	TRBJ2-7	14	TGCGCCAGCAGCAAACAACAGGGCTCCTACGAGCAGTACTTC	CASSKQQGSYEQYF
.	.	TRBV27	TRBJ2-1	10	TGTGCCACCCGGGGCAATGAGCAGTTCTTC	CATRGNEQFF
.	TRBD2	TRBV11-2	TRBJ2-3	19	TGTGCCAGCAGCTGGCCGTTTCCGTCTAGCGGGGGGCCGGTAGATACGCAGTATTTT	CASSWPFPSSGGPVDTQYF
.	.	TRBV23-1	TRBJ2-7	12	TGCGCCAGCAGTCAACGGGCCCCGGGGGAGTACTTC	CASSQRAPGEYF
.	TRBD1	TRBV27	TRBJ1-5	15	TGTGCCAGCAGTTCTCGGACAGGGGGGGATCAGCCCCAGCATTTT	CASSSRTGGDQPQHF
.	.	TRBV3-1/TRBV3-2	TRBJ2-7	15	TGTGCCAGCAGCCAAGGATACCAGGACAACTACGAGCAGTACTTC	CASSQGYQDNYEQYF
.	TRBD2	TRBV15	TRBJ2-7	15	TGTGCCACCAGCAGAGACCGACTAGCGGGAGGCGAGCAGTACTTC	CATSRDRLAGGEQYF
.	.	TRBV5-6	TRBJ1-6	14	TGTGCCAGCAGCACGTCAGGGGTCTATTCACCCCTCCACTTT	CASSTSGVYSPLHF
.	TRBD1	TRBV2	TRBJ2-7	14	TGTGCCAGCAGTCGGGGGACAGGGGACTACGAGCAGTACTTC	CASSRGTGDYEQYF
.	.	TRBV2	TRBJ1-4	14	TGTGCCAGCAGGGTGGGGAGGCAGGGTGAAAAACTGTTTTTT	CASRVGRQGEKLFF
few	.	TRBV19	TRBJ1-6	17	TGTGCCAGTAGCCCCGAATTTGGCCAGGGCTATAATTCACCCCTCCACTTT	CASSPEFGQGYNSPLHF
.	TRBD2	TRBV28	TRBJ2-3	16	TGTGCCAGCAGTTTCCAGTCCAGCGGGAGACCAGATACGCAGTATTTT	CASSFQSSGRPDTQYF
.	.	TRBV19	TRBJ2-7	14	TGTGCCAGTAGTATAGGGGGACATACCTACGAGCAGTACTTC	CASSIGGHTYEQYF
.	TRBD1	TRBV27	TRBJ1-2	15	TGTGCCAGCAGTTTCTCCGGGACAGGGGCATATGGCTACACCTTC	CASSFSGTGAYGYTF
.	TRBD2	TRBV4-2	TRBJ2-1	18	TGTGCCAGCAGCCTCCGGGGACTAGCGGGAGGGAAGTACAATGAGCAGTTCTTC	CASSLRGLAGGKYNEQFF
.	TRBD2	TRBV7-2	TRBJ2-4	17	TGTGCCAGCAGCTTAGCTGGGGCGGGGGGGCCCCAAAACATTCAGTACTTC	CASSLAGAGGPQNIQYF
.	TRBD1	TRBV27	TRBJ2-6	18	TGTGCCAGCAGTACCACGGGACAGGTCTTCTCTGGGGCCAACGTCCTGACTTTC	CASSTTGQVFSGANVLTF
.	.	TRBV6-5	TRBJ1-4	15	TGTGCCAGCAGAGCTCGGGGGGGCAGGAGCGAAAAACTGTTTTTT	CASRARGGRSEKLFF
.	TRBD2	TRBV28	TRBJ2-7	16	TGTGCCAGCAGTTTTTTCCCGGGGGGTAATCCCTACGAGCAGTACTTC	CASSFFPGGNPYEQYF
.	.	TRBV6-2/TRBV6-3	TRBJ2-2	17	TGTGCCAGCAGTTCGCCCCGGGGACAAGCGGTCTCCGGGGAGCTGTTTTTT	CASSSPRGQAVSGELFF
.	TRBD1	TRBV18	TRBJ2-6	17	TGTGCCAGCTCAACCGGGACAGGGCGACCTGGGGCCAACGTCCTGACTTTC	CASSTGTGRPGANVLTF
.	TRBD1	TRBV9	TRBJ1-2	14	TGTGCCAGCAGCTCCCGACAGGGGGCCTATGGCTACACCTTC	CASSSRQGAYGYTF